This TCR beta chain appears in the sequencing data of a study of OX40 agonist ivuxolimab in advanced cancers. Clones were sequenced by immunoSEQ multiplex PCR, and TCRdb holds only the in-frame ones, with some missing. The sample includes approximately 14,000 clones, over 60% seen only once; the top ten take roughly 35%. The CDR3 consists of 15 residues. Germline V gene data show CDR1 as SGHTA and CDR2 as FQGNSA. V dropped 2 bases and J dropped 0 bases, with 8 bases sitting between them. The sample here was CD4+ or CD8+ T cells sorted from blood, taken in a trial of the OX40 agonist ivuxolimab. The chain employs TRBV7-2 and TRBJ2-1, with D hard to call. This clonotype was sampled from an adult with an advanced solid tumor such as melanoma, head and neck, liver or kidney cancer. Here the CDR3 DNA reads TGTGCCAGCAGCTTAATGGAGAGCTCCTACAATGAGCAGTTCTTC. This encodes CASSLMESSYNEQFF.